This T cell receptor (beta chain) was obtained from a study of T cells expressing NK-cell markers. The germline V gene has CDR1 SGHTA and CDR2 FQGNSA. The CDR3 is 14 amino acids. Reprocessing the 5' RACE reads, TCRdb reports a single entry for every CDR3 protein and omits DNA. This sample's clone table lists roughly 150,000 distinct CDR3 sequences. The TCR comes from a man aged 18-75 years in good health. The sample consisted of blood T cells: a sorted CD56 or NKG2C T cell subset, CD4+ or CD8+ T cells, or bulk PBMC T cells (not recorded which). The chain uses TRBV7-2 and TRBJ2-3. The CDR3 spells CASSLEDGRPRQYF.